This T cell receptor beta chain was found in a study of blood T cells in healthy people across ages. The J segment lost 4 bases and the V segment lost 2 bases, leaving 6 bases of the junction unmatched. The CDR3 extends over 15 amino acids. Germline V gene lookup returns CDR1 LNHNV and CDR2 YYDKDF (reference sequence). This clonotype came up a few times. PCR was performed a second time for roughly 6 to 12 cycles using a sample-barcoded 5' primer and a J-beta primer mix. TCRdb itself ran the 5' RACE reads through MiXCR, one entry per CDR3 protein. There are some 1,000,000 distinct CDR3 sequences in the sample; approximately 26% occur only once, and about 0.8% lies in the top ten. The sample also formed part of further work on T cells of mothers and their children.

This receptor was taken from a girl aged 2-10 years in good health. This rearrangement joins TRBV15 to TRBJ1-1; 8 positions match TRBD1. The material sequenced was blood. The CDR3 DNA reads as TGTGCCACCAGCAGACGGACAGGGTCGAGCACTGAAGCTTTCTTT. It is translated as CATSRRTGSSTEAFF. The full variable domain, completed using reference TRBV15 and TRBJ1-1, is DAMVIQNPRYQVTQFGKPVTLSCSQTLNHNVMYWYQQKSSQAPKLLFHYYDKDFNNEADTPDNFQSRRPNTSFCFLDIRSPGLGDTAMYLCATSRRTGSSTEAFFGQGTRLTVV.